The present T cell receptor (beta chain) was sequenced within a study of T cell clones after liver transplantation. Study at large: Tolerant meant at least one year fully off immunosuppression without liver enzymes above twice normal.

V gave up 4 bases and J gave up 4 bases; unmatched junction bases: 3. The CDR3 sequence is 14 residues long. CDR1 and CDR2 from the germline V gene are SGHTA and FQGNSA. The method was immunoSEQ multiplex PCR; TCRdb's version includes in-frame clones alone and lacks a portion of them. The sample consists of more than 70,000 clones, less than 85% of them appearing once. Thawed unstimulated PBMCs were FACS-sorted by CD3, CD4 and CD8 into two populations. This receptor was obtained from a human patient who received a liver transplant. Some T cells may originate from the graft donor. The sequencing used CD4+ T cells from blood, collected at the 22-month timepoint. The chain has TRBV7-2 and TRBJ2-5; TRBD2 aligns across 10 bases. The CDR3 reads CASSWSGGGETQYF. DNA of the CDR3: TGTGCCAGCAGCTGGAGCGGGGGGGGAGAGACCCAGTACTTC.